What follows describes a single TCR beta chain. This sample was taken from a study of blood T cell repertoires in COVID-19. Measured with immunoSEQ multiplex PCR; TCRdb has only the in-frame clones, and not every one. Of around 80,000 clones detected, around three quarters appear once; the ten largest clones hold around 5%. This CDR3 comprises 15 residues. J was trimmed by 8 bases and V by 1 base; bases with no gene match: 6. Per the germline V gene, CDR1 is LNHDA and CDR2 is SQIVND (reference sequence). Sample: peripheral blood. The sequence derives from a woman aged 65 to 85 with acute or convalescent COVID-19. The chain is built from TRBV19 and TRBJ2-1, with 9 bases identical to TRBD2. The CDR3 DNA sequence: TGTGCCAGTAGTATAGCGCTAGCGGGGCGGGATGAGCAGTTCTTC. It translates to CASSIALAGRDEQFF.